Listed below are T cell receptor beta chains from one sample, sequenced in a study of cytomegalovirus exposure and HLA in healthy donors. The method was immunoSEQ multiplex PCR; TCRdb's version includes in-frame clones alone and lacks a portion of them. The sample contains over 90,000 clones, around 96% of which appear only once. Sequencing was done on a sample of PBMCs. The receptors stem from a woman aged 18-29 years in good health and CMV-seronegative. Each CDR3 is given with its conserved first and last residue. D genes are given only for firm matches.

J gene: TRBJ2-7
D gene: TRBD2
V gene: TRBV27
CDR3 protein: CATSTSGRNEQYF
CDR3 DNA: TGTGCCACCTCGACTAGCGGGAGAAACGAGCAGTACTTC

J gene: TRBJ2-1
D gene: TRBD2
V gene: TRBV10-1
CDR3 protein: CASSESLAGRSYNEQFF
CDR3 DNA: TGCGCCAGCAGTGAGTCACTAGCGGGTCGCTCCTACAATGAGCAGTTCTTC

J gene: TRBJ2-3
D gene: .
V gene: TRBV9
CDR3 protein: CASSVGRVGPAQYF
CDR3 DNA: TGTGCCAGCAGCGTAGGCCGGGTGGGGCCGGCGCAGTATTTT

J gene: TRBJ2-7
D gene: .
V gene: TRBV9
CDR3 protein: CASSVGAGGNPYEQYF
CDR3 DNA: TGTGCCAGCAGCGTAGGGGCAGGGGGGAATCCCTACGAGCAGTACTTC

J gene: TRBJ2-7
D gene: .
V gene: TRBV30
CDR3 protein: CAAGQKLYEQYF
CDR3 DNA: TGTGCCGCGGGACAGAAGCTCTACGAGCAGTACTTC

J gene: TRBJ2-7
D gene: TRBD2
V gene: TRBV30
CDR3 protein: CAWGSGGGWEQYF
CDR3 DNA: TGTGCCTGGGGTAGCGGGGGAGGGTGGGAGCAGTACTTC

J gene: TRBJ2-7
D gene: .
V gene: TRBV30
CDR3 protein: CAWSASSYEQYF
CDR3 DNA: TGTGCCTGGAGTGCTAGCTCCTACGAGCAGTACTTC

J gene: TRBJ1-2
D gene: TRBD1
V gene: TRBV18
CDR3 protein: CASSSSIGTGNGYTF
CDR3 DNA: TGTGCCAGCTCATCATCTATAGGGACAGGGAATGGCTACACCTTC

J gene: TRBJ2-7
D gene: TRBD1
V gene: TRBV29-1
CDR3 protein: CSVAGQSYEQYF
CDR3 DNA: TGCAGCGTTGCGGGACAGAGCTACGAGCAGTACTTC

J gene: TRBJ2-3
D gene: TRBD2
V gene: TRBV5-1
CDR3 protein: CASSLAPSGGPTDTQYF
CDR3 DNA: TGCGCCAGCAGCTTGGCCCCTAGCGGGGGCCCCACAGATACGCAGTATTTT